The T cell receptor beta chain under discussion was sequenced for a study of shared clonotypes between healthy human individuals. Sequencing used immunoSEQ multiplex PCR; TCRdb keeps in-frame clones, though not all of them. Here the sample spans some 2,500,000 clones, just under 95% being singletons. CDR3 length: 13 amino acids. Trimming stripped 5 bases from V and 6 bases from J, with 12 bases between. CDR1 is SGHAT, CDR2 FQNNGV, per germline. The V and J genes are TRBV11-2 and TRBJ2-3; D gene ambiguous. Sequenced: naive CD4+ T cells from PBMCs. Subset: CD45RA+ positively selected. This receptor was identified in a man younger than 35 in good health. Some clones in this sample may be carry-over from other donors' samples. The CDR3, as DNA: TGTGCCAGCAGCCCGACGCATCAGGATACGCAGTATTTT. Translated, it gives CASSPTHQDTQYF.